A selection of T cell receptor beta chains follows, all from one sample in a study of blood T cells in healthy people across ages. TCRdb re-called the 5' RACE reads through MiXCR, storing one row per CDR3 protein. This table has around 1.5 million distinct CDR3 sequences, approximately 40% appearing once. Sequenced material: blood. All receptors come from a woman between 18 and 29 years old in good health. Both conserved end residues are part of each CDR3. D genes are given only for firm matches. Clone size, where shown, is once, few, many, or a class for clones that have expanded.

cdr3_nt,cdr3_aa,clone_size,j_call,d_call,v_call
TGTGCCAGCACCCAAGGACAGGGAGGAAATGGCTACACCTTC,CASTQGQGGNGYTF,NA,TRBJ1-2,TRBD1,TRBV25-1
TGCAGCGTTATGGGGGGGGAATCCTACGAGCAGTACTTC,CSVMGGESYEQYF,NA,TRBJ2-7,TRBD2,TRBV29-1
TGTGCCAGCAGTGAATATAGCGGGACCTACAATGAGCAGTTCTTC,CASSEYSGTYNEQFF,NA,TRBJ2-1,TRBD2,TRBV25-1
TGTGCCAGCAGTTTAGCGGGAATTACCACAGATACGCAGTATTTT,CASSLAGITTDTQYF,NA,TRBJ2-3,NA,TRBV12-3/TRBV12-4
TGTGCCAGCAGTTTCATCGGGGGGTCTGCCTACGAGCAGTACTTC,CASSFIGGSAYEQYF,few,TRBJ2-7,TRBD2,TRBV6-6
TGTGCCAGCAGTACGGGGCAGGTATACTCCTACGAGCAGTACTTC,CASSTGQVYSYEQYF,few,TRBJ2-7,NA,TRBV6-5
TGTGCCAGCAGTCCGACTCAGCGGGAGGGCTTGTTCTTC,CASSPTQREGLFF,NA,TRBJ2-1,TRBD2,TRBV12-3/TRBV12-4
TGCGCCAGCAGCCAAGAATCCGGGTCTCGCGACGAGCAGTACTTC,CASSQESGSRDEQYF,few,TRBJ2-7,NA,TRBV4-1
TGCAGTGCAGCCCCCGGGACAGGGTACCCCTACGAGCAGTACTTC,CSAAPGTGYPYEQYF,NA,TRBJ2-7,TRBD1,TRBV20-1
TGTGCTAGTGGTTTGGTAGCGGGAGGTTCAGATACGCAGTATTTT,CASGLVAGGSDTQYF,NA,TRBJ2-3,TRBD2,TRBV12-5
TGTGCCAGCAGTGTAGGGGCCTCATTGACCTACGAGCAGTACTTC,CASSVGASLTYEQYF,NA,TRBJ2-7,NA,TRBV2
TGCAGTGCCTTACCCGGGACTAGCGCAGACAATGAGCAGTTCTTC,CSALPGTSADNEQFF,NA,TRBJ2-1,TRBD2,TRBV20-1
TGCAGTGTTAGTTCCGGAGGGGGTTACAATGAGCAGTTCTTC,CSVSSGGGYNEQFF,once,TRBJ2-1,NA,TRBV20-1
TGTGCCAGCAGCCAAGAGGGGCCTCCCCGGACAGGGGCGCAGTATTTT,CASSQEGPPRTGAQYF,NA,TRBJ2-3,TRBD1,TRBV3-1
TGTGCCAGCAGTGTCCAGTACTCCTATAATTCACCCCTCCACTTT,CASSVQYSYNSPLHF,NA,TRBJ1-6,NA,TRBV6-1
TGCGCCAGCAGTCAGATATCTTGGTATGGCTACACCTTC,CASSQISWYGYTF,once,TRBJ1-2,NA,TRBV23-1
TGTGCCAGCAGCTCCCCCTCCGGGACTAGCGGCTACAATGAGCAGTTCTTC,CASSSPSGTSGYNEQFF,few,TRBJ2-1,TRBD2,TRBV7-9
TGTGCCAGCACCTTGGGTCCGGTAGACTACGAGCAGTACTTC,CASTLGPVDYEQYF,NA,TRBJ2-7,NA,TRBV12-3/TRBV12-4
TGTGCCAGCAGTTCAGCGAACTCCAGGAATAATGAGCAGTTCTTC,CASSSANSRNNEQFF,NA,TRBJ2-1,NA,TRBV12-3/TRBV12-4
TGTGCCAGCAGCCAAGAGGAGCAACATCAGCCCCAGCATTTT,CASSQEEQHQPQHF,NA,TRBJ1-5,NA,TRBV3-1
TGTGCCAGCAGTGAAGAGCTACCTGAGCAGTTCTTC,CASSEELPEQFF,few,TRBJ2-1,NA,TRBV2
TGCGCCACCGGGGCTAGCGGCTCCTACAATGAGCAGTTCTTC,CATGASGSYNEQFF,NA,TRBJ2-1,TRBD2,TRBV4-1
TGTGCCAGCAGCCCGGGACAGGCATACCAGAACACTGAAGCTTTCTTT,CASSPGQAYQNTEAFF,few,TRBJ1-1,TRBD1,TRBV7-9
TGTGCCAGCAGCTCCACCGGGCCCTTCGACCCCTACGAGCAGTACTTC,CASSSTGPFDPYEQYF,few,TRBJ2-7,NA,TRBV11-2
TGTGCCATCAGTGATATCAGGGACACCGGGGAGCTGTTTTTT,CAISDIRDTGELFF,NA,TRBJ2-2,NA,TRBV10-3
TGCAGTGTCCATGACGGGGGGCAGGCCTACAATGAGCAGTTCTTC,CSVHDGGQAYNEQFF,NA,TRBJ2-1,NA,TRBV20-1
TGTGCCAGCGGACGACAGGGCGCGGCTGGCTACACCTTC,CASGRQGAAGYTF,few,TRBJ1-2,TRBD1,TRBV7-2
TGTGCCAGTAGTATAGTCCGGGCAGAGCAGTTCTTC,CASSIVRAEQFF,NA,TRBJ2-1,NA,TRBV19
TGTGCCAGCAGCTTAGGTAGCGGGGGCCAGAAGGGGTCGCAGTATTTT,CASSLGSGGQKGSQYF,NA,TRBJ2-3,TRBD2,TRBV7-2
TGTGCCAGCAGTGACGATGGGACCGGGGAGCTGTTTTTT,CASSDDGTGELFF,NA,TRBJ2-2,NA,TRBV6-5
TGTGCCAGCTCACCTTCCGATTCACCCCTCCACTTT,CASSPSDSPLHF,NA,TRBJ1-6,NA,TRBV18
TGTGCCATCAGTGACCCCAAACAACGGGGTTCAACCTACGAGCAGTACTTC,CAISDPKQRGSTYEQYF,few,TRBJ2-7,NA,TRBV10-3
TGTGCCAGCAGTGAATTGGCAGGGGGGACCTACAATGAGCAGTACTTC,CASSELAGGTYNEQYF,once,TRBJ2-7,NA,TRBV25-1
TGTGCCAGCAGCCCCGGGCTAGCCCATAGCACAGATACGCAGTATTTT,CASSPGLAHSTDTQYF,NA,TRBJ2-3,NA,TRBV6-5
TGCGCCAGCAGCCAACCTGAAGGACAGGGGACCTACGAGCAGTACTTC,CASSQPEGQGTYEQYF,NA,TRBJ2-7,TRBD1,TRBV5-1
TGTGCCAGCAGCTCCTCATTTGAAGCTTTCTTT,CASSSSFEAFF,NA,TRBJ1-1,NA,TRBV5-5
TGTGCCAGCAGTTTAGGATCTAGCGGGGGGGGAGAGCAGTACTTC,CASSLGSSGGGEQYF,few,TRBJ2-5,TRBD2,TRBV28
TGTGCCAGCCGATCCGCAGGGGTTCCCCAAGAGACCCAGTTCTTC,CASRSAGVPQETQFF,NA,TRBJ2-1,NA,TRBV27
TGTGCCAGCAGTTTCCCCCGTCAGAGGGGTAGGATCGAGTACACTGAAGCTTTCTTT,CASSFPRQRGRIEYTEAFF,NA,TRBJ1-1,NA,TRBV28
TGTGCCAGCGTCCCCCGGAGCCACGTGTACGAGCAGTACTTC,CASVPRSHVYEQYF,NA,TRBJ2-7,NA,TRBV7-2
TGTGCCGCGGGGACTGAAGCTTTCTTT,CAAGTEAFF,NA,TRBJ1-1,NA,TRBV6-5
TGTGCTAGTGGTTTTTGGGTCACAGGGGGCACTACTAACTATGGCTACACCTTC,CASGFWVTGGTTNYGYTF,NA,TRBJ1-2,TRBD1,TRBV12-5
TGTGCCAGCAGTTTAGGAGACCGAGGGGGCTATGGCTACACCTTC,CASSLGDRGGYGYTF,NA,TRBJ1-2,NA,TRBV12-3/TRBV12-4
TGTGCCATCAGTGAGTCGGGCGGGGGGCCCTACAATGAGCAGTTCTTC,CAISESGGGPYNEQFF,NA,TRBJ2-1,TRBD2,TRBV10-3
TGTGCCAGCAGTGGCAAAGGGTGGTACACTGAAGCTTTCTTT,CASSGKGWYTEAFF,NA,TRBJ1-1,NA,TRBV6-5
TGCAGCGTCCGGGACAGGGTAGACTGTGGCTACACCTTC,CSVRDRVDCGYTF,NA,TRBJ1-2,TRBD1,TRBV29-1
TGTGCCAGCAGTGATGGACAGGGCCGTAGCTATGGCTACACCTTC,CASSDGQGRSYGYTF,few,TRBJ1-2,TRBD1,TRBV6-1
TGCAGTGCTAGAGTGCGGCAGGGAGGCAATCAGCCCCAGCATTTT,CSARVRQGGNQPQHF,NA,TRBJ1-5,NA,TRBV20-1
TGTGCCAGCAGCTTAGAGGGGGGATTGAGCGGACGAGGCGGTGAGCAGTTCTTC,CASSLEGGLSGRGGEQFF,NA,TRBJ2-1,NA,TRBV11-2
TGTGCCAGCAGGGAAGGGACTAGCGTTCGGCAAGAGACCCAGTACTTC,CASREGTSVRQETQYF,few,TRBJ2-5,TRBD2,TRBV6-2/TRBV6-3
TGTGCCAGCAGTGAAAGAGGAATTGGTAGCGGGAGGGCAGGAGATACGCAGTATTTT,CASSERGIGSGRAGDTQYF,NA,TRBJ2-3,TRBD2,TRBV6-1